This T cell receptor beta chain was captured by sequencing in a study of blood T cell repertoires in COVID-19 (dated by TCRdb to 2018 to 2020). Regarding the complete study: Collaborator samples came from the United States, Italy and Spain and covered acute and convalescent phases of COVID-19. The dataset comprised deeply sampled blood TCRbeta repertoires from subjects exposed to, actively infected with, or recovered from COVID-19. Where available, HLA class I and class II types were obtained from metadata supplied by the sample provider rather than from assay-based typing. A de-identified subject ID, COVID-19 status, age in years and sex were almost always included in the sample metadata. The repertoires were made available in a free public database intended to serve as a resource for research on the immune response to SARS-CoV-2. Samples were obtained from the ongoing ImmuneRACE study (first 160 participants) and from roughly 1,300 subjects provided by 6 global collaborators. The prospective study material was composed of cDNA or gDNA derived from T cells, B-cell-depleted T cells, or PBMCs. Overall study outcomes, separate from this receptor: How much clinical and demographic metadata was included differed by source and by participant, and the metadata was provided uncurated.

Concerning this clone: No antigen is known for it. Per-nucleotide qualities are absent, and no much larger clonotype sits a single base away.

Collaborating institutions collected whole blood in K2EDTA tubes following their own protocols. Collaborator samples were shipped for TCRbeta analysis as frozen whole blood, isolated PBMCs, or DNA extracted from either sample type. Trimmed from V: 2 bases; trimmed from J: 4 bases; junction bases lacking a gene match: 0. In the germline V gene (reference sequence), CDR1 corresponds to MNHNY and CDR2 to SVGAGI. From cysteine to phenylalanine, the CDR3 is 15 amino acids long. Just CDR3 DNA is preserved here, 45 bases in frame from base 1. The immunoSEQ Assay, a bias-controlled multiplex PCR, was used to amplify TCRbeta CDR3 regions from genomic DNA. As for how the authors treated the data: Nucleated cell counts per sample were estimated from amplification of reference gene primers within the assay. To quantify the absolute abundance of each unique TCRbeta CDR3 rearrangement, sequence reads were collapsed and filtered. For each sample, productive Simpson clonality was calculated by taking the square root of Simpson's diversity index across productive rearrangements. Entries here come from immuneACCESS through TCRdb and include only in-frame sequences with V and J called. Some clones fail to appear in such tables; in the studies checked, an unresolved V gene covers under half of the shortfall, and the cause of the remainder is unknown. V, J and clone size are those of that table, while D and trimming were read from the DNA. Across this sample there are around 320,000 clones, with about 85% seen only once. Roughly 2% of the sample is in the top ten clones.

Sequenced sample: peripheral blood. The sequence derives from a man younger than 30 with active or convalescent COVID-19. Here the chain combines TRBV6-6 and TRBJ2-3; TRBD2 matches 13 bases in the middle. The nucleotides read TGTGCCAGCAGTTACGGGACTAGCGGGGCAGATACGCAGTATTTT. Its amino acids are CASSYGTSGADTQYF.